This T cell receptor beta chain appears in the sequencing data of a study of Graves' ophthalmopathy and Graves' hyperthyroidism. V was shortened by 0 bases and J by 8 bases, with 11 bases between the two germline ends. This CDR3 is 15 amino acids long. Per the germline V gene, CDR1 is MNHEY and CDR2 is SVGEGT. The sequenced template was RNA, covering the TCR beta CDR3 region. HTBI primers were employed in first-round RT-PCR, then a second-round multiplex PCR followed. One entry per CDR3 protein, called by TCRdb with MiXCR from the multiplex PCR reads. This sample has some 200,000 distinct CDR3 sequences; 25% to 35% occur once, and the top ten carry approximately 9.6%.

What was sequenced was peripheral blood. V gene TRBV6-2 or TRBV6-3 combines with J gene TRBJ1-6; D remains ambiguous. The receptor was isolated from a man in his fifties with Graves' ophthalmopathy. CDR3 sequence: CASSYSQRGDSPLHF. In DNA form, the CDR3 reads TGTGCCAGCAGTTACTCGCAGCGAGGAGATTCACCCCTCCACTTT.